This T cell receptor beta chain was identified during a study of T cell repertoires in cytomegalovirus infection. Notes on the study in general: People with CMV and the relevant HLA were identified by cumulative public TCR beta family frequency.

This CDR3 has 14 amino acids. The V segment lost 3 bases and the J segment 1 base; nucleotides outside the gene matches: 1. Germline CDR1 and CDR2: SGHDT and YYEEEE. From the reads, TCRdb called clonotypes with MiXCR, one entry per CDR3 protein. This repertoire shows about 60,000 distinct CDR3 sequences, 25% to 40% found once; its top ten account for about 73%. In regard to this clonotype: Its antigen is not identified.

This receptor was taken from a human donor in good health (CMV status not recorded). Some clones in this sample may be carry-over from other donors' samples. The chain joins TRBV5-6 to TRBJ1-2, with 9 bases lining up with TRBD1. Sequenced material: PBMCs, sequenced either directly or after in vitro stimulation (not recorded which). CDR3 DNA: TGTGCCAGCAGCTGGGACAGGGATAACTATGGCTACACCTTC. This gives the protein CASSWDRDNYGYTF.